This TCR beta chain stems from a study of molecular identifiers for immune sequencing clone quantification (dated by TCRdb to the late 2010s). With regard to the full study: For a replicate experiment, the RNA from either about 20,000 or 100,000 naive CD8 T cells was divided into five aliquots, and four of those aliquots went on to sequencing. This methods study used CD8 T cells to benchmark TCR RNA copy counting and molecular-identifier clustering-based TCR repertoire sequencing (MIDCIRS).

This clonotype occurred once. Its antigen remains undetermined. Base-call qualities are not available, and no considerably larger clone is one nucleotide away. Naive CD8 T cell libraries were made from around 18,000 to 910,000 sorted cells using 10%, 30% or 50% of purified RNA. Naive CD8 T cells were FACS-sorted as CD8+CD4-CCR7+CD45RA+ on a BD FACSAria II into RLT Plus buffer. To test detection sensitivity, Jurkat RNA equal to fewer than 13 TCR copies was added to samples of about 20,000-1,000,000 naive CD8 T cells. Enrichment of CD8 T cells was performed with RosetteSep CD8+ T Cell Enrichment Cocktail and Ficoll-Paque, after which ACK red cell lysis was carried out. Here is what the overall study found, with its caveats: Without barcode sub-clustering, chimeric consensus sequences inflated TCR diversity; chimeras reached as high as 47%. The naive libraries included spiked-in Jurkat TCR RNA (under eleven copies' worth), and this Jurkat TCR RNA is not part of the donor repertoire. A single cell's worth of spiked-in Jurkat TCR RNA was reported detectable even among 900,000 to 1,000,000 naive CD8 T cells. The sizes of highly expanded clones could end up underestimated when identical TCR molecules share a barcode. Modeling estimated around 3.2 recovered TCR RNA copies per cell, compared with about ten by digital PCR, which implies 30% to 35% capture efficiency. In CMV-specific effector cells, clones with more than 20 RNA copies accounted for over 97% of molecules, whereas in naive cells such clones accounted for under 1%.

The method was PCR. The sequencer was a NextSeq 500. Preparation of bulk TCR libraries followed a previously described approach, with the TCR primers listed in Table S5. The Qiagen AllPrep DNA/RNA kit was used to purify total RNA. Before analysis, reads from multiple sequencing runs of one library were combined. The authors' analysis ran thus. Reads were retained only if the reads had an exact TCR constant sequence, and the retained reads were trimmed to 150 nt and grouped according to their 12-nt molecular barcodes. Within each barcode group, reads were sub-clustered at a 15% Levenshtein threshold, and quality-weighted consensus sequences were built per RNA molecule. Non-functional sequences were filtered out, along with any lower-count sequence sitting one edit away from another sequence. Based on fitting two negative binomial distributions, any barcode sub-cluster with under 20% of the maximum read count was discarded. The public reads were reprocessed in TCRdb via fastp at Q25 and MiXCR, keeping in-frame beta chains. Each CDR3 protein gets just one entry, which takes the most common genes and DNA from the rows behind it. It is TCRdb's table, rather than the study itself, that gives the V and J calls and clone size. Counted in this sample were 6,000 to 9,500 distinct CDR3 sequences; under 45% of them appeared once. Around 6.7% of the sample is taken by the ten largest.

The receptor comes from a human donor in good health. Some libraries in this study had Jurkat cell RNA spiked in. The sequencing input was naive CD8+ T cells from blood, with Jurkat cell RNA spiked in. What the cell subset or site label conveys for this sample: FACS-sorted CD8+CD4-CCR7+CD45RA+ naive T cells.

The DNA sequence reads TGTGCCAGCAGTTCCTCGGGGACTAGCGGCTACACAGATACGCAGTATTTT. Its protein reads: CASSSSGTSGYTDTQYF. The chain is assembled from TRBV6-2 or TRBV6-3 and TRBJ2-3; 11 junctional bases match TRBD2. V trim: 4 bases; J trim: 2 bases; unmatched bases: 8. The CDR3 numbers 17 residues from cysteine through phenylalanine. Only CDR3 DNA is held: 51 bases, read in frame from base 1. The germline V gene yields MNHEY for CDR1 and SVGEGT for CDR2.